The 21 T cell receptor beta chains reported below all come from one sample, sequenced in a study of T cell changes during pregnancy in multiple sclerosis. Repertoires were generated with immunoSEQ multiplex PCR, while TCRdb's copy carries only in-frame clones and drops some. Counted here are 80,000 to 100,000 clones, around 91% occurring once; the ten biggest clones make up about 1.7%. The specimen comprised peripheral blood, sampled after pregnancy. These receptors all stem from a female donor in good health, enrolled as a control in a pregnancy study.

This clone appeared a single time. The chain joins TRBV7-8 to TRBJ1-4; D may be TRBD1 (6 bases). V lost 4 bases to trimming and J lost 2 bases, with 17 bases between them. CDR3 length: 17 residues. CDR1 is SGHVS and CDR2 is FQNEAQ in the germline V gene. CDR3 DNA: TGTGCCAGCAGCTCCCTCGGCACAGGGAAGACTAATGAAAAACTGTTTTTT. Translation: CASSSLGTGKTNEKLFF.

The rearrangement links TRBV15 to TRBJ1-6, with no clear D. This CDR3 is 12 amino acids long. V lost 1 base to trimming and J lost 10 bases, with 5 bases between them. Germline V CDR1 and CDR2: LNHNV, YYDKDF (reference sequence). The CDR3 DNA sequence: TGTGCCACCAGCAGAGTTGGCTCACCCCTCCACTTT. Translating gives CATSRVGSPLHF.

This sequence joins TRBV5-1 and TRBJ1-2; 7 bases are shared with TRBD1. CDR3 length equals 13 residues. Germline lookup yields CDR1 SGHRS and CDR2 YFSETQ. V was clipped by 5 bases and J by 6 bases; unmatched bases: 7. The CDR3 spells CASRGDSADGYTF. CDR3 DNA: TGCGCCAGCAGGGGGGACAGTGCAGATGGCTACACCTTC.

The V and J genes are TRBV28 and TRBJ1-2; 7 bases map to TRBD1. Trimming cost V 6 bases and J 5 bases; bases outside gene matches: 6. The V gene's germline CDR1 is MDHEN and CDR2 SYDVKM. The CDR3 consists of 13 residues. For the CDR3, the DNA is TGTGCCAGCAGCTTGACAGGGCCATATGGCTACACCTTC. Amino acids: CASSLTGPYGYTF.

Only one count was recorded for this clone. The chain is built from TRBV6-1 and TRBJ1-4; no reliable D call. Germline V gene sequence: CDR1 MNHNS, CDR2 SASEGT. CDR3 length: 17 residues. V was cut by 3 bases and J by 4 bases, with 18 bases left in between. The CDR3 coding sequence is TGTGCCAGCAGTGAGACCTTCTCTGCGGATCGTAATGAAAAACTGTTTTTT. The encoded protein is CASSETFSADRNEKLFF.

The chain recombines TRBV27 with TRBJ2-3; the match to TRBD2 covers 8 bases. Per germline, CDR1 MNHEY and CDR2 SMNVEV (reference sequence). This CDR3 is 16 amino acids long. V lost 3 bases to trimming and J lost 1 base; unmatched junction nucleotides: 6. The CDR3 here is CASSLLAGGRTDTQYF. For the CDR3, the DNA is TGTGCCAGCAGTTTGCTGGCGGGGGGACGCACAGATACGCAGTATTTT.

The chain employs TRBV30 and TRBJ2-3, with 8 bases aligning to TRBD2. This CDR3 has 14 amino acids. Germline V gene data show CDR1 as GTSNPN and CDR2 as SVGIG (reference sequence). V lost 5 bases and J lost 2; bases outside the gene matches: 6. CDR3 amino acids: CAWSGRGDTDTQYF. The DNA for the CDR3 is TGTGCCTGGTCGGGGCGGGGGGACACAGATACGCAGTATTTT.

The chain recombines TRBV7-2 with TRBJ2-7; the match to TRBD2 covers 8 bases. Germline lookup yields CDR1 SGHTA and CDR2 FQGNSA. CDR3 size: 15 residues. After removal of 1 base from V and 1 base from J, the junction contained 3 bases not matched to a gene. The CDR3 nucleotides are TGTGCCAGCAGCTTAGTTGCGGGGGGTTCCTACGAGCAGTACTTC. This translates into CASSLVAGGSYEQYF.

The rearrangement links TRBV5-1 to TRBJ1-1; D is perhaps TRBD1 (5 bases). This CDR3 comprises 13 residues. The germline CDR1 and CDR2 sequences are SGHRS and YFSETQ. Between the trimmed V and J ends, which lost 0 bases and 9 bases, there was a span of 12 bases. In nucleotides, the CDR3 is TGCGCCAGCAGCTTGGAGAAGACAGAACAAGCTTTCTTT. This encodes CASSLEKTEQAFF. The full variable domain, in which reference TRBV5-1 and TRBJ1-1 provide the parts outside the CDR3, is KAGVTQTPRYLIKTRGQQVTLSCSPISGHRSVSWYQQTPGQGLQFLFEYFSETQRNKGNFPGRFSGRQFSNSRSEMNVSTLELGDSALYLCASSLEKTEQAFFGQGTRLTVV.

CDR3 loop: CAWSAGGSYEQYF. The CDR3, as DNA: TGTGCCTGGAGTGCGGGGGGCTCCTACGAGCAGTACTTC. This chain links TRBV30 with TRBJ2-7, with TRBD2 identical over 7 bases. V was clipped by 1 base and J by 0 bases; unmatched bases: 0. The germline gives CDR1 GTSNPN, CDR2 SVGIG (reference sequence). The CDR3 sequence is 13 residues long.

The chain recombines TRBV18 with TRBJ1-1, with D possibly being TRBD1 (6 bases). Germline values: CDR1 KGHSH, CDR2 LQKENI. The CDR3 loop spans 11 amino acids. Trimming took 6 bases from V and 7 from J, leaving 9 bases between them. CDR3 DNA sequence: TGTGCCAGCTCTCTACAGGGTGAAGCTTTCTTT. Amino acids: CASSLQGEAFF.

The rearrangement joins TRBV7-8 to TRBJ2-2; a weak D match, TRBD2 (6 bases). V lost 8 bases to trimming and J lost 1 base, with 14 bases between them. Germline CDR1 is SGHVS and CDR2 is FQNEAQ. The CDR3 is 15 residues long. CDR3 nucleotides: TGTGCCAGCTTTGGAGGGTCCCTGAACACCGGGGAGCTGTTTTTT. It is translated as CASFGGSLNTGELFF.

Written as DNA, the CDR3 is TGCGCCAGCAGCCAAGATGAGACTTTGGCGGGGGGCCTCTACAATGAGCAGTTCTTC. It yields the protein CASSQDETLAGGLYNEQFF. The rearrangement joins TRBV4-3 to TRBJ2-1; TRBD2 agrees at 8 bases. CDR1 and CDR2 (germline): LGHNA, YSLEER. This CDR3 has 19 residues. The junction had 13 bases not matched to a gene; V was cut back by 0 bases and J by 3 bases.

The chain joins TRBV6-1 to TRBJ1-5, with 9 positions matching TRBD1. Germline CDR1 reads MNHNS; CDR2 reads SASEGT. Unmatched junction bases numbered 6, after V lost 4 bases and J lost 5 bases. This CDR3 has 15 residues. The CDR3 sequence is CASSARGQGYQPQHF. In DNA form, the CDR3 reads TGTGCCAGCAGTGCCCGGGGACAGGGTTATCAGCCCCAGCATTTT.

The rearrangement joins TRBV7-2 to TRBJ1-6, with D tentatively TRBD1 (5 bases). This CDR3 contains 15 residues. Germline values: CDR1 SGHTA, CDR2 FQGNSA. V lost 1 base and J lost 3, with 7 bases in between. In DNA form, the CDR3 reads TGTGCCAGCAGCTTAGAGGGGCTCTATAATTCACCCCTCCACTTT. Its protein is CASSLEGLYNSPLHF.

The chain joins TRBV21-1 to TRBJ1-5. TRBV21-1 is listed as a pseudogene. The CDR3 spans 18 residues. The CDR3 region has the DNA TGTGCCAGCAGCCCCCGTGGGAGGGATTCGGAAAGCAATCAGCCCCAGCATTTT. Protein sequence: CASSPRGRDSESNQPQHF.

The rearrangement uses TRBV7-2 and TRBJ2-3; the D gene is possibly TRBD2 (5 bases). The CDR3 is made up of 13 amino acids. Trimming stripped 10 bases from V and 5 bases from J, with 16 bases between. Germline V lookup: CDR1 SGHTA, CDR2 FQGNSA. This CDR3 is CATSTGKGDTQYF. The CDR3 DNA reads as TGTGCCACGTCGACGGGGAAGGGAGATACGCAGTATTTT.

The V and J genes are TRBV27 and TRBJ2-7; D perhaps matches TRBD1 (6 bases). The CDR3 consists of 13 residues. V was pared by 8 bases and J by 3 bases, with 14 bases between. Germline CDR1 and CDR2: MNHEY and SMNVEV (reference sequence). CDR3 residues: CASAVGTFYEQYF. The CDR3, as DNA: TGTGCCAGCGCCGTAGGGACATTCTACGAGCAGTACTTC.

The chain couples TRBV14 to TRBJ2-7, with D tentatively TRBD1 (5 bases). This CDR3 contains 15 residues. The V gene's germline CDR1 is SGHDN and CDR2 FVKESK. With 2 bases removed from V and 3 bases from J, the gap between germline ends came to 14 bases. The CDR3 region has the DNA TGTGCCAGCAGCCAAATGGGCCAGGGTCACTACGAGCAGTACTTC. Translating gives CASSQMGQGHYEQYF. The whole variable domain, filled in from reference TRBV14 and TRBJ2-7, reads EAGVTQFPSHSVIEKGQTVTLRCDPISGHDNLYWYRRVMGKEIKFLLHFVKESKQDESGMPNNRFLAERTGGTYSTLKVQPAELEDSGVYFCASSQMGQGHYEQYFGPGTRLTVT.

V is TRBV19 and J is TRBJ1-2; 7 bases fit TRBD1. V shed 5 bases, J shed 4 bases, and the junction held 10 bases outside the gene matches. This CDR3 is built from 15 residues. In germline, CDR1 is LNHDA, CDR2 SQIVND (reference sequence). DNA for the CDR3: TGTGCCAGTAGTTTCGGCCGGACAGGCTTCTATGGCTACACCTTC. Protein sequence: CASSFGRTGFYGYTF.

The gene calls are TRBV28 and TRBJ2-5; D unclear. CDR1 MDHEN and CDR2 SYDVKM come from the germline V gene. Between the trimmed V and J ends, which lost 4 bases and 2 bases, there was a span of 8 bases. This CDR3 has 13 amino acids. CDR3 DNA sequence: TGTGCCAGCAGTTCCCGACTGCAAGAGACCCAGTACTTC. It encodes CASSSRLQETQYF.